Given below is one TCR beta chain in context. This sample was taken from a study of T cells in Graves' hyperthyroidism and ophthalmopathy. CDR3 length: 16 amino acids. The ends lost 4 bases at V and 6 bases at J; junction bases unmatched: 15. CDR1 is DFQATT, CDR2 SNEGSKA, per germline (reference sequence). The investigators amplified TCR beta CDR3 regions from RNA transcripts. RT-PCR in the first round (using the HTBI primer set) targeted the TCR CDR3. TCRdb redid the calling of the multiplex PCR reads with MiXCR, one entry per CDR3 protein. The sample lists a few hundred thousand distinct CDR3 sequences, 13% to 15% occurring once. Patients between 18 and 65 years old had hyperthyroidism, newly diagnosed and lasting under 2 months.

Material for sequencing was blood. V is TRBV20-1 and J is TRBJ2-3, with 8 bases identical to TRBD2. This clonotype was obtained from a woman aged 45 to 65 with Graves' hyperthyroidism that later progressed to Graves' ophthalmopathy. The CDR3 reads CSATRPGRAGPDTQYF. CDR3 coding DNA: TGCAGTGCTACACGTCCCGGGAGGGCGGGTCCGGATACGCAGTATTTT.